One sample yielded the 9 T cell receptor beta chains listed below, sequenced in a study of shared clonotypes between healthy human individuals. Some clones are missing from TCRdb's copy, which holds only in-frame ones; the method was immunoSEQ multiplex PCR. The sample contains over a million clones, roughly 96% of which appear only once. Specimen: naive CD4+ T cells sorted from blood. The subset was: CD45RA+ positively selected. All receptors come from a man younger than 45 in good health.

This clone has only one observation. The rearrangement joins TRBV7-7 to TRBJ2-3, with 7 bases matching TRBD1. Losses at the gene ends were 5 bases for V and 7 bases for J; bases not matched to a gene: 6. CDR1 is SSHAT, CDR2 FNYEAQ, per germline (reference sequence). This CDR3 spans 13 amino acids. CDR3 nucleotide sequence: TGTGCCAGCAGCCCCGACAGGGTACATACGCAGTATTTT. Amino acids: CASSPDRVHTQYF. Supplemented by reference TRBV7-7 and TRBJ2-3, the full variable domain reads GAGVSQSPRYKVTKRGQDVTLRCDPISSHATLYWYQQALGQGPEFLTYFNYEAQPDKSGLPSDRFSAERPEGSISTLTIQRTEQRDSAMYRCASSPDRVHTQYFGPGTRLTVL.

The rearrangement links TRBV10-3 to TRBJ2-3; D is uncertain. This CDR3 spans 13 amino acids. CDR1 and CDR2 from the germline V gene are ENHRY and SYGVKD. With 4 bases removed from V and 3 bases from J, the gap between germline ends came to 8 bases. CDR3 residues: CAISGGETDTQYF. Written as DNA, the CDR3 is TGTGCCATCAGTGGGGGTGAAACAGATACGCAGTATTTT.

This clone came up a few times. The V gene is TRBV6-1, the J gene TRBJ1-1; D remains ambiguous. CDR3 length: 11 amino acids. CDR1 is MNHNS and CDR2 is SASEGT in the germline V gene. Trimming removed 2 bases at V and 2 bases at J, with 0 bases between. CDR3 sequence reads: CASSENTEAFF. In nucleotides, the CDR3 is TGTGCCAGCAGTGAAAACACTGAAGCTTTCTTT.

This sequence joins TRBV5-1 and TRBJ2-5, with D perhaps given as TRBD1 or TRBD2 (5 bases each). Per germline, CDR1 SGHRS and CDR2 YFSETQ. This CDR3 comprises 15 residues. V lost 0 bases to trimming and J lost 4 bases, with 13 bases between them. The CDR3 sequence is CASSLVGSGGETQYF. CDR3 in DNA: TGCGCCAGCAGCTTGGTGGGGAGTGGGGGAGAGACCCAGTACTTC.

The CDR3 DNA is TGCGCCAGCAGCCAAGATAGGGGACAGGCGCAGTACTTC. Translation gives CASSQDRGQAQYF. V and J are TRBV4-3 and TRBJ2-7, with 8 nucleotides matching TRBD1. With V trimmed by 0 bases and J by 9 bases, 4 bases remained unmatched. The CDR3 has 13 amino acids. Germline CDR1 is LGHNA and CDR2 is YSLEER.

The chain recombines TRBV18 with TRBJ2-7, with no clear D. There are 13 residues in the CDR3. The germline V and J ends were trimmed by 5 bases and 2 bases, with 10 bases remaining between them. The germline V gene has CDR1 KGHSH and CDR2 LQKENI. In DNA form, the CDR3 reads TGTGCCAGCTCAACCGGAAAGGCCTACGAGCAGTACTTC. Its translation is CASSTGKAYEQYF.

This clone was seen once. The chain carries TRBV27 and TRBJ1-1; D uncertain. There are 13 residues in the CDR3. Trimming took off 3 bases at V and 0 bases at J, with 5 bases between the two ends. Germline-derived CDR1 and CDR2 are MNHEY and SMNVEV (reference sequence). The CDR3 spells CASSLALNTEAFF. The DNA for the CDR3 is TGTGCCAGCAGTTTGGCGTTGAACACTGAAGCTTTCTTT.

The chain recombines TRBV5-6 with TRBJ2-7; 8 bases map to TRBD2. The CDR3 totals 15 residues. With 5 bases clipped from V and 1 base from J, the junction kept 8 bases outside the gene matches. CDR1 is SGHDT, CDR2 YYEEEE, per germline. The CDR3 spells CASSPRLASSYEQYF. As DNA, the CDR3 is TGTGCCAGCAGTCCTCGACTAGCGTCTTCCTACGAGCAGTACTTC.

The chain has TRBV28 and TRBJ2-7, with TRBD2 matching 7 bases. Germline CDR1 and CDR2: MDHEN and SYDVKM. V lost 7 bases, J lost 0 bases, and 9 bases stayed unmatched. The CDR3 covers 15 residues. CDR3 DNA sequence: TGTGCCAGCACCGCCTCTAGCGGAACCTCCTACGAGCAGTACTTC. It yields the protein CASTASSGTSYEQYF.